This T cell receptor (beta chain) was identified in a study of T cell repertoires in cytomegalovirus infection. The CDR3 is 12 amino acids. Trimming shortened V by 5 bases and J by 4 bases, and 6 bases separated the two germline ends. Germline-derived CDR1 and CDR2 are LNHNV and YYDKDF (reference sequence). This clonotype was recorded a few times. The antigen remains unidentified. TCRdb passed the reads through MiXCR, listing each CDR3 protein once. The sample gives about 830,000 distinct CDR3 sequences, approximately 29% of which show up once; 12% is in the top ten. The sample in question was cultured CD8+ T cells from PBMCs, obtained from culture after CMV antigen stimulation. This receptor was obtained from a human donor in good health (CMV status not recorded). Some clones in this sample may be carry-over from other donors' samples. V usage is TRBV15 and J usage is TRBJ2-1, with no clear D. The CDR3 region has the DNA TGTGCCACCAGCCGACCATACAATGAGCAGTTCTTC. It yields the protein CATSRPYNEQFF.